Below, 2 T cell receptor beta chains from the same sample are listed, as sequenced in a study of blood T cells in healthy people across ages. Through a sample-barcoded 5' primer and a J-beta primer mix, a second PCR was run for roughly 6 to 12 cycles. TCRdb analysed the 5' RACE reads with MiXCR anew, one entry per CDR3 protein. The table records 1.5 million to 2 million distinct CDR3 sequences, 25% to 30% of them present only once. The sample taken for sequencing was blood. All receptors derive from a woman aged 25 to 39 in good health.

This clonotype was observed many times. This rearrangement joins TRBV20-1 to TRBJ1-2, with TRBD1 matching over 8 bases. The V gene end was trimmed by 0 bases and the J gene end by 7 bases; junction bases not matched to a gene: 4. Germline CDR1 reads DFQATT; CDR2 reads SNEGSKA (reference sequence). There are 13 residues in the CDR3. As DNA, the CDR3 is TGCAGTGCTAGAGATCAGGGGGCGCGTGGCTACACCTTC. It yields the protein CSARDQGARGYTF.

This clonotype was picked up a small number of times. DNA for the CDR3: TGCAGTGCTAGAGCACCGAACACTGAAGCTTTCTTT. Protein: CSARAPNTEAFF. The chain employs TRBV20-1 and TRBJ1-1; D call uncertain. V shed 1 base and J shed 1 base, with 4 bases lying between them. CDR1 and CDR2 (germline): DFQATT, SNEGSKA (reference sequence). The CDR3 extends over 12 amino acids.